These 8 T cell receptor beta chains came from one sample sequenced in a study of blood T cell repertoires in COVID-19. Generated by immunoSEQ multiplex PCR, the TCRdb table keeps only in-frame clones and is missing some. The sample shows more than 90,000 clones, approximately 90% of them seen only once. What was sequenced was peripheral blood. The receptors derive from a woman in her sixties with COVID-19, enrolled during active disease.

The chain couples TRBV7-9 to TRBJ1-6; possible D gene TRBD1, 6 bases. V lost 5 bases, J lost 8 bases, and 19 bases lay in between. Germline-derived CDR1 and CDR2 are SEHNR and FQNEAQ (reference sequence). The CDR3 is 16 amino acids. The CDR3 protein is CASSPAVGGLDSPLHF. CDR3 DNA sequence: TGTGCCAGCAGCCCCGCTGTAGGGGGATTGGATTCACCCCTCCACTTT.

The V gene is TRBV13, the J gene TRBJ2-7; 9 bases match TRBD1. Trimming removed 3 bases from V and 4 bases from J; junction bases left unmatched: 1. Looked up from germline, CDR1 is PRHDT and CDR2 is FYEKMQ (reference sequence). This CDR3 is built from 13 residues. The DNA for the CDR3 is TGTGCCAGCAGCTTCGGACAGGGGTACGAGCAGTACTTC. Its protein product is CASSFGQGYEQYF.

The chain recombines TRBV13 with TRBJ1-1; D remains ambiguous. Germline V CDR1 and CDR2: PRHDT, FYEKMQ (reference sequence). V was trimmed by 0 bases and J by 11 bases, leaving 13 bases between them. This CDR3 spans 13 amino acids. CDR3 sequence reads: CASSLGSLHEAFF. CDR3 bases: TGTGCCAGCAGCTTAGGTTCCCTGCATGAGGCTTTCTTT.

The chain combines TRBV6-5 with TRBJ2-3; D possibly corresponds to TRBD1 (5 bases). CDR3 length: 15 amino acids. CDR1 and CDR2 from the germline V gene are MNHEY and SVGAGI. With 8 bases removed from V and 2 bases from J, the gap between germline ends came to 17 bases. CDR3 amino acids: CASRFGQLHTDTQYF. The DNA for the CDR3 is TGTGCCAGCCGGTTTGGACAACTCCACACAGATACGCAGTATTTT.

DNA for the CDR3: TGTGCCAGCAGCTTGTGGGGGGACACTGAAGCTTTCTTT. Translated: CASSLWGDTEAFF. The chain couples TRBV5-5 to TRBJ1-1, with D possibly matching TRBD1 (5 bases). Per the germline V gene, CDR1 is SGHKS and CDR2 is YYEKEE (reference sequence). Trimming left V 1 base short and J 3 bases short, with 7 bases between. The CDR3 runs 13 residues.

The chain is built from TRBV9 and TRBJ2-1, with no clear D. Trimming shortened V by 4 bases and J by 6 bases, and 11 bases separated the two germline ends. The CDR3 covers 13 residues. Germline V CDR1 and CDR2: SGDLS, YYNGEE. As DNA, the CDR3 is TGTGCCAGCAGCTCCCGAGCTCGCAATGAGCAGTTCTTC. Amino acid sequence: CASSSRARNEQFF. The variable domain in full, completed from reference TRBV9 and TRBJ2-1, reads DSGVTQTPKHLITATGQRVTLRCSPRSGDLSVYWYQQSLDQGLQFLIQYYNGEERAKGNILERFSAQQFPDLHSELNLSSLELGDSALYFCASSSRARNEQFFGPGTRLTVL.

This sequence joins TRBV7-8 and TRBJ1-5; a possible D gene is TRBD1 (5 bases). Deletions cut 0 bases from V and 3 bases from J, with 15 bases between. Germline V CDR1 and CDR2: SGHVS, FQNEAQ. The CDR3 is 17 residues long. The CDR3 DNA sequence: TGTGCCAGCAGCTTAGCGGACCCGACAGTGTACAATCAGCCCCAGCATTTT. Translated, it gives CASSLADPTVYNQPQHF.

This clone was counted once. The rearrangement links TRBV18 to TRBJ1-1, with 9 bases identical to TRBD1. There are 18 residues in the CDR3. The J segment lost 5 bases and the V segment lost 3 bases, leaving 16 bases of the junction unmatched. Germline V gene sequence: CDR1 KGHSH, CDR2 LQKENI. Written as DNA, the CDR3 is TGTGCCAGCTCACCGAGGACAGGGGCTACGAACAGGGGAACTGAAGCTTTCTTT. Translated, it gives CASSPRTGATNRGTEAFF.